The clone carrying this T cell receptor beta chain was observed a handful of times. Its cognate antigen is unknown. The CDR3 length is 13 residues. The V segment lost 4 bases and the J segment 8 bases; nucleotides outside the gene matches: 6. CDR1 and CDR2 (germline): SGHRS, YFSETQ. Since all of the isolated RNA was reverse transcribed, expressed TCRB transcripts were what got sequenced. Generated by immunoSEQ multiplex PCR, the TCRdb table keeps only in-frame clones and is missing some. The table lists around 250,000 clones, around 22% of them singletons. These data belong to a study of beta chain features in type 1 diabetes. The study's findings and limits: Researchers report that Type 1 diabetes patients had moderately but significantly shorter TCRB CDR3s across all four CD4+ subsets.

The sequenced sample consisted of naive CD4+ T cells from blood. The clonotype comes from a woman aged 25 to 39 with type 1 diabetes. The genes are TRBV5-1 and TRBJ2-1; the match to TRBD1 covers 7 bases. The CDR3 DNA reads as TGCGCCAGCAGCCCCAGGGGGAAGGATGAGCAGTTCTTC. It encodes CASSPRGKDEQFF. The entire variable domain, with the rest obtained from reference TRBV5-1 and TRBJ2-1, is as follows: KAGVTQTPRYLIKTRGQQVTLSCSPISGHRSVSWYQQTPGQGLQFLFEYFSETQRNKGNFPGRFSGRQFSNSRSEMNVSTLELGDSALYLCASSPRGKDEQFFGPGTRLTVL.